This entry is about one TCR beta chain. The data derive from a study of PD-L1 blockade in urothelial cancer. The overall study: Patients with male sex and bladder-origin urothelial cancer accounted for about 85% of the 29 enrolled.

This table comes from immunoSEQ multiplex PCR, and its TCRdb copy is limited to in-frame clones, with some not included. Here the sample spans approximately 93,000 clones, roughly 83% being singletons. Time point indicated: peripheral blood 6 weeks after treatment start. Urothelial carcinoma affected the patients, and it was locally advanced or metastatic. The sequenced sample was PBMCs, obtained around atezolizumab (anti-PD-L1) treatment. The source is a man between 65 and 85 years old with urothelial cancer.

The CDR3 bases are TGTGCCAGCTCCAACGGGGTGAAAGGCGAGCAGTACTTC. This translates into CASSNGVKGEQYF. The rearrangement links TRBV19 to TRBJ2-7; perhaps TRBD2 as D (5 bases). Germline CDR1 LNHDA, CDR2 SQIVND (reference sequence). V lost 9 bases to trimming and J lost 6 bases, with 18 bases between them. There are 13 residues in the CDR3.